This T cell receptor (beta chain) was observed in a study of T cell changes during pregnancy in multiple sclerosis. This clone has only one observation. TCRdb's table, derived via immunoSEQ multiplex PCR, lists solely in-frame clones and lacks some. The sample has roughly 51,000 clones, 90% to 95% seen once; the top ten hold 4.5% to 5.5%. The CDR3 runs 17 residues. Trimming at V came to 1 base and at J to 0 bases, leaving 6 bases not matched to a gene. CDR1 and CDR2 from the germline V gene are SGHDN and FVKESK. Sequenced here: CD8+ T cells from peripheral blood mononuclear cells, sampled before pregnancy. This chain links TRBV14 with TRBJ1-3; 7 positions match TRBD1. This TCR was sampled from a female donor with multiple sclerosis, enrolled in a pregnancy study. CDR3 amino acids: CASSQGIGQASGNTIYF. The DNA of the CDR3 is TGTGCCAGCAGCCAAGGAATAGGACAGGCCTCTGGAAACACCATATATTTT.